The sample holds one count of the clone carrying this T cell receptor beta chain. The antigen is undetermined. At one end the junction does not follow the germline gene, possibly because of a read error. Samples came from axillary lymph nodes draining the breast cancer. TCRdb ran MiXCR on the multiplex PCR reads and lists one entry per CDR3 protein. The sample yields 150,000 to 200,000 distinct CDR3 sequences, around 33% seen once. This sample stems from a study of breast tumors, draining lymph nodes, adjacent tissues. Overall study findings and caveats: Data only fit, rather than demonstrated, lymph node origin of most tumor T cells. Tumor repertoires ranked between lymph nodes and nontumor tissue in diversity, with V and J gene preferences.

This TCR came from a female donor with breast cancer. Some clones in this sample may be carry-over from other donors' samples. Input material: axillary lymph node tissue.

The CDR3 DNA follows: TGTGCCAGCAGTTTGGGACTAGCGGTCGATCAAGAGACCCAGTGCTTC. Translation gives CASSLGLAVDQETQCF. This chain connects TRBV12-3 or TRBV12-4 to TRBJ2-5; 11 bases agree with TRBD2. This CDR3 is 16 amino acids long.